Presented here are 20 T cell receptor beta chains from one specimen sequenced in a study of post-analysis software for immune sequencing data. Study outcomes and limitations: Several TRBV segments, TRBV5-6, TRBV5-1 and TRBV20-1 among them, were found more frequent in patients than controls.

Their recognized antigens are unknown. The library was made from cDNA and included unique molecular identifiers. TCRdb re-derived calls from the PCR reads in MiXCR, one entry per CDR3 protein. This sample carries hundreds of thousands of distinct CDR3 sequences, under 55% of them seen once, and the ten largest clones take over 10%. The specimen sequenced was blood. These receptors all stem from a girl aged 5 to 17 with multiple sclerosis.

The chain carries TRBV6-5 and TRBJ2-1; D may be TRBD2 (7 bases). The CDR3 has 14 amino acids. Germline CDR1 and CDR2: MNHEY and SVGAGI. Between the trimmed V and J ends, which lost 6 bases and 9 bases, there was a span of 18 bases. This CDR3 is CASSPRGRGGEQFF. Written as DNA, the CDR3 is TGTGCCAGCAGCCCCCGGGGGAGGGGGGGTGAGCAGTTCTTC.

The chain uses TRBV27 and TRBJ2-4; the match to TRBD1 covers 8 bases. The CDR3 loop spans 12 amino acids. Per germline, CDR1 MNHEY and CDR2 SMNVEV (reference sequence). Unmatched junction bases numbered 7, after V lost 5 bases and J lost 13 bases. CDR3 sequence: CASSPGTGQQYF. CDR3 nucleotide sequence: TGTGCCAGCAGTCCAGGGACAGGCCAGCAGTACTTC.

The chain uses TRBV7-9 and TRBJ2-7; tentatively, D is TRBD1 (5 bases). CDR1 is SEHNR and CDR2 is FQNEAQ in the germline V gene (reference sequence). This CDR3 is 13 amino acids long. Trimming pared 8 bases from V and 4 bases from J, leaving 15 bases between. The CDR3 nucleotides read TGTGCCAGCGCCCTACAGGAGACGTACGAGCAGTACTTC. Translated, it gives CASALQETYEQYF.

V gene TRBV20-1 combines with J gene TRBJ2-1; weak D call: TRBD2 (5 bases). V was clipped by 0 bases and J by 0 bases, with 12 bases between them. Germline-derived CDR1 and CDR2 are DFQATT and SNEGSKA (reference sequence). The CDR3 loop spans 16 amino acids. CDR3 bases: TGCAGTGCTAGAGATATCAGGCGGGCCTCCTACAATGAGCAGTTCTTC. It is translated as CSARDIRRASYNEQFF.

V is TRBV7-9 and J is TRBJ2-5; maybe TRBD1 (6 bases). Germline CDR1 SEHNR, CDR2 FQNEAQ (reference sequence). This CDR3 is built from 15 residues. Trimming shortened V by 5 bases and J by 2 bases, and 15 bases separated the two germline ends. The CDR3 is CASSHSQGIQETQYF. The CDR3, as DNA: TGTGCCAGCAGCCACTCACAGGGAATACAAGAGACCCAGTACTTC.

V and J are TRBV5-5 and TRBJ1-6; 9 nucleotides line up with TRBD1. With V trimmed by 5 bases and J by 8 bases, 8 bases remained unmatched. This CDR3 has 15 residues. Germline loops: CDR1 SGHKS, CDR2 YYEKEE (reference sequence). The chain's CDR3 is CASRDTGGLHSPLHF. CDR3 nucleotide sequence: TGTGCCAGCAGGGATACAGGGGGCCTGCATTCACCCCTCCACTTT.

This clonotype was picked up a small number of times. The chain carries TRBV29-1 and TRBJ1-1; no reliable D call. This CDR3 is built from 13 residues. Per germline, CDR1 SQVTM and CDR2 ANQGSEA. The ends were cut back, 5 bases at V and 0 bases at J, with 10 bases in the middle. CDR3 sequence: CSVSGNMNTEAFF. CDR3 nucleotide sequence: TGCAGCGTTTCTGGCAACATGAACACTGAAGCTTTCTTT.

This chain uses TRBV20-1 with TRBJ2-5; the match to TRBD2 covers 15 bases. This CDR3 has 15 residues. Looked up from germline, CDR1 is DFQATT and CDR2 is SNEGSKA (reference sequence). V lost 3 bases and J lost 4; bases outside the gene matches: 3. The CDR3 is CSARGLAGGGETQYF. CDR3 nucleotide sequence: TGCAGTGCTAGGGGACTAGCGGGAGGAGGAGAGACCCAGTACTTC.

This chain uses TRBV4-2 with TRBJ2-7; 8 bases match TRBD1. Germline V gene data show CDR1 as LGHNA and CDR2 as YNFKEQ. The CDR3 consists of 14 residues. Losses at the gene ends were 4 bases for V and 5 bases for J; bases not matched to a gene: 7. CDR3 coding DNA: TGTGCCAGCAGCCGACCGGACAGGGTGGACGAGCAGTACTTC. The encoded protein is CASSRPDRVDEQYF.

This clonotype came up a few times. The V and J genes are TRBV5-1 and TRBJ2-4, with a tentative D call TRBD2 (6 bases). This CDR3 has 16 residues. Germline V lookup: CDR1 SGHRS, CDR2 YFSETQ. V was cut by 4 bases and J by 0 bases, with 14 bases left in between. The CDR3 loop reads CASSPARDLAKNIQYF. Written as DNA, the CDR3 is TGCGCCAGCAGCCCGGCCCGGGACTTAGCCAAAAACATTCAGTACTTC.

The chain links TRBV20-1 to TRBJ2-1, with 9 bases that match TRBD2. This CDR3 region has 15 residues. V dropped 5 bases and J dropped 6; count of bases not matched to a gene: 11. Per germline, CDR1 DFQATT and CDR2 SNEGSKA (reference sequence). The CDR3 DNA sequence: TGCAGTGCTGGACCGGGGCTAGCGGGATCCAATGAGCAGTTCTTC. Translating gives CSAGPGLAGSNEQFF.

The chain combines TRBV7-9 with TRBJ2-1, with 9 bases fitting TRBD2. The V gene end was trimmed by 5 bases and the J gene end by 9 bases; junction bases not matched to a gene: 14. The V gene's germline CDR1 is SEHNR and CDR2 FQNEAQ (reference sequence). The CDR3 is 16 amino acids. This CDR3 reads CASSPSALAGVVEQFF. The CDR3, as DNA: TGTGCCAGCAGCCCCAGCGCGTTAGCGGGAGTGGTTGAGCAGTTCTTC.

This clonotype occurred a few times. The chain is built from TRBV5-1 and TRBJ2-5; TRBD2 aligns across 11 bases. The germline V gene has CDR1 SGHRS and CDR2 YFSETQ. The V segment lost 0 bases and the J segment 5 bases; nucleotides outside the gene matches: 9. This CDR3 has 17 residues. Here the CDR3 reads CASSLDGQLAGVETQYF. CDR3 coding DNA: TGCGCCAGCAGCTTGGATGGTCAACTAGCGGGAGTCGAGACCCAGTACTTC.

The J gene is TRBJ2-2, the V gene TRBV20-1; a weak D match, TRBD2 (6 bases). Germline V CDR1 and CDR2: DFQATT, SNEGSKA (reference sequence). Trimming took off 4 bases at V and 4 bases at J, with 16 bases between the two ends. The CDR3 is 15 amino acids. CDR3 in DNA: TGCAGTGCTATCCAAGCGGGCTTACTCACCGGGGAGCTGTTTTTT. Translation: CSAIQAGLLTGELFF.

The table lists this clonotype with a few counts. The DNA of the CDR3 is TGCAGTGCTAGAACTAGCGGGAGAGGTGAGCAGTACTTC. Amino acid sequence: CSARTSGRGEQYF. The V and J genes are TRBV20-1 and TRBJ2-7, with 11 bases fitting TRBD2. The CDR3 loop spans 13 amino acids. Trimming took 2 bases from V and 7 from J; bases not matched to a gene: 4. The germline gives CDR1 DFQATT, CDR2 SNEGSKA (reference sequence).

The chain links TRBV6-2 or TRBV6-3 to TRBJ2-3; TRBD2 is a possible D gene (5 bases). The CDR3 extends over 13 amino acids. The germline V gene has CDR1 MNHEY and CDR2 SVGEGT. V was pared by 11 bases and J by 0 bases, with 12 bases between. The CDR3 DNA sequence: TGTGCCGTGGCGGGCTATAGCACAGATACGCAGTATTTT. Amino acid sequence: CAVAGYSTDTQYF.

This clonotype was seen a handful of times. The CDR3 sequence: CSARTGRNTEAFF. For the CDR3, the DNA is TGCAGCGCTCGGACAGGGCGTAACACTGAAGCTTTCTTT. This chain joins TRBV29-1 and TRBJ1-1; TRBD1 matches at 8 bases. The trim removed 7 bases at V and 2 bases at J, leaving 6 bases unmatched. There are 13 residues in the CDR3. Germline V CDR1 and CDR2: SQVTM, ANQGSEA.

The J gene is TRBJ1-1, the V gene TRBV7-9; 7 bases line up with TRBD1. The CDR3 consists of 16 residues. Germline V gene sequence: CDR1 SEHNR, CDR2 FQNEAQ (reference sequence). Trimming removed 4 bases from V and 0 bases from J; junction bases left unmatched: 8. The DNA of the CDR3 is TGTGCCAGCAGCTCCTCGACAGGGCTCCTGAACACTGAAGCTTTCTTT. As protein: CASSSSTGLLNTEAFF.

This chain connects TRBV6-1 to TRBJ2-3; the D gene is possibly TRBD1 (6 bases). Germline V gives CDR1 MNHNS, CDR2 SASEGT. V was shortened by 8 bases and J by 1 base, with 16 bases between the two germline ends. The length of the CDR3 is 15 residues. CDR3 in amino acids: CASSQGRLGTDTQYF. As DNA, the CDR3 is TGTGCCAGCTCCCAGGGGAGATTGGGCACAGATACGCAGTATTTT.

The chain recombines TRBV6-5 with TRBJ2-7, with 10 bases aligning to TRBD1. Germline V gene data show CDR1 as MNHEY and CDR2 as SVGAGI. The length of the CDR3 is 15 residues. The trim removed 6 bases at V and 4 bases at J, leaving 9 bases unmatched. The CDR3 DNA is TGTGCCAGCAGCCCCACGGGACAGGGGCCGTACGAGCAGTACTTC. Amino acids: CASSPTGQGPYEQYF.